A single sample gave rise to the 25 T cell receptor beta chains below, sequenced in a study of regulatory T cells in long-lasting Graves disease (dated by TCRdb to the early 2020s). Library generation was performed with multiplex PCR. Instrument on record: Illumina HiSeq 4000. iRepertoire HTBI primers and Arm-PCR amplification of CDR3 regions were used to construct TCR beta libraries. TCRdb ran its own pipeline on the public reads, namely fastp trimming at Q25 and MiXCR clone calling, and kept in-frame beta chains. Records with the same CDR3 protein are collapsed into one entry carrying the most frequent genes and DNA. The sample includes hundreds of thousands of distinct CDR3 sequences, with approximately 21% observed a single time. Roughly 7.1% of the sample belongs to the ten largest clones. The sample's time point, from its label and the paper: persistent/refractory GD, antithyroid drugs over 5 years with positive TRAb. For both TCR sequencing and RNA sequencing, RNA was extracted from PBMCs using TRIzol.

This material consisted of peripheral blood mononuclear cells (PBMCs), taken when the disease was refractory, from a patient treated with antithyroid drugs. Receptors originate from a female donor with Graves disease.

This clonotype was recorded many times. The chain is built from TRBV9 and TRBJ1-2; TRBD1 might be the D (5 bases). Trimming took 2 bases from V and 11 from J, leaving 25 bases between them. The CDR3 length is 16 residues. Germline V lookup: CDR1 SGDLS, CDR2 YYNGEE. Here the CDR3 reads CASSVPPTGASSGYTF. The CDR3, as DNA: TGTGCCAGCAGCGTCCCTCCTACCGGGGCGTCTTCTGGGTACACCTTC.

With regard to this clonotype: A single base separates this from a much larger clone, so it may be a read error. The chain employs TRBV20-1 and TRBJ1-4; D might be TRBD1 (5 bases). Germline V gene sequence: CDR1 DFQATT, CDR2 SNEGSKA (reference sequence). This CDR3 spans 13 amino acids. The ends were cut back, 0 bases at V and 7 bases at J, with 9 bases in the middle. The CDR3 DNA sequence: TGCAGTGCTAGAGAGGACGGGGGTGAAAAACTGTTTTTT. Translated, it gives CSAREDGGEKLFF.

This rearrangement joins TRBV28 to TRBJ2-3; 7 bases align to TRBD2. Germline V gene sequence: CDR1 MDHEN, CDR2 SYDVKM. V shed 2 bases, J shed 3 bases, and the junction held 8 bases outside the gene matches. CDR3 size: 16 residues. The CDR3 DNA sequence: TGTGCCAGCAGTTTAGTGGGGCTAGCGGCGACAGATACGCAGTATTTT. Translated, it gives CASSLVGLAATDTQYF.

This clonotype was seen a few times. The V and J genes are TRBV28 and TRBJ2-1; 7 nucleotides agree with TRBD2. CDR1 is MDHEN, CDR2 SYDVKM, per germline. The CDR3 totals 14 residues. After removal of 1 base from V and 5 bases from J, the junction contained 2 bases not matched to a gene. For the CDR3, the DNA is TGTGCCAGCAGTTTATCTAGCGGCCACAATGAGCAGTTCTTC. The encoded protein is CASSLSSGHNEQFF.

The V and J genes are TRBV6-1 and TRBJ1-2; perhaps TRBD1 as D (5 bases). Germline CDR1 reads MNHNS; CDR2 reads SASEGT. Trimming stripped 3 bases from V and 2 bases from J, with 10 bases between. This CDR3 spans 14 amino acids. CDR3 DNA sequence: TGTGCCAGCAGTGACAACCGGGGGAACTATGGCTACACCTTC. This translates into CASSDNRGNYGYTF.

The chain uses TRBV19 and TRBJ2-2, with D perhaps TRBD2 (6 bases). From germline, CDR1 is LNHDA and CDR2 SQIVND (reference sequence). The germline V and J ends were trimmed by 1 base and 11 bases, with 8 bases remaining between them. This CDR3 has 12 amino acids. CDR3 nucleotides: TGTGCCAGTAGTATAGGTGGGACTGAGCTGTTTTTT. Protein product: CASSIGGTELFF. Full variable domain (remainder filled in from reference TRBV19 and TRBJ2-2): DGGITQSPKYLFRKEGQNVTLSCEQNLNHDAMYWYRQDPGQGLRLIYYSQIVNDFQKGDIAEGYSVSREKKESFPLTVTSAQKNPTAFYLCASSIGGTELFFGEGSRLTVL.

This clonotype was picked up a small number of times. The CDR3 DNA sequence: TGTGCCAGCAGTCCCTCAGCGGGGGGGCTCCAAGAGACCCAGTACTTC. It translates to CASSPSAGGLQETQYF. The rearrangement uses TRBV6-2 or TRBV6-3 and TRBJ2-5, with 10 bases lining up with TRBD2. Germline CDR1 reads MNHEY; CDR2 reads SVGEGT. The CDR3 totals 16 residues. V was pared by 5 bases and J by 1 base, with 7 bases of the junction left unmatched.

The chain is built from TRBV12-3 or TRBV12-4 and TRBJ2-1, with 10 bases aligning to TRBD1. The CDR3 spans 14 residues. With V trimmed by 5 bases and J by 8 bases, 6 bases remained unmatched. CDR3 sequence: CASSPETGGDEQFF. In nucleotides, the CDR3 is TGTGCCAGCAGTCCAGAGACAGGGGGCGATGAGCAGTTCTTC.

This clonotype was seen a few times. The V call is TRBV3-1, the J call TRBJ2-5; D perhaps matches TRBD1 (5 bases). V was clipped by 3 bases and J by 5 bases, with 25 bases between them. This CDR3 comprises 18 residues. CDR1 LGHDT and CDR2 YNNKEL come from the germline V gene (reference sequence). CDR3 loop: CASSQEGAGYLKGETQYF. In DNA form, the CDR3 reads TGTGCCAGCAGCCAGGAAGGGGCAGGGTACCTAAAGGGGGAGACCCAGTACTTC.

As for this clonotype: With a much larger clone just one base away, this may be a read error. CDR3 DNA sequence: TGTGCCAGCAGTGGAGTCAGGGGGAGGGCGCCAACTGAAGCTTTCTTT. Translation: CASSGVRGRAPTEAFF. The gene calls are TRBV2 and TRBJ1-1; 7 bases align to TRBD1. The germline V gene has CDR1 SNHLY and CDR2 FYNNEI. V shed 4 bases and J 5 bases; nucleotides not matched to a gene: 13. The CDR3 extends over 16 amino acids. The full variable domain, its missing parts supplied by reference TRBV2 and TRBJ1-1, is EPEVTQTPSHQVTQMGQEVILRCVPISNHLYFYWYRQILGQKVEFLVSFYNNEISEKSEIFDDQFSVERPDGSNFTLKIRSTKLEDSAMYFCASSGVRGRAPTEAFFGQGTRLTVV.

This clonotype was seen only a few times. The J gene is TRBJ2-7, the V gene TRBV15; unclear D gene. The germline V gene encodes CDR1 LNHNV and CDR2 YYDKDF (reference sequence). CDR3 length equals 12 residues. V dropped 5 bases and J dropped 5 bases, with 10 bases sitting between them. The CDR3 DNA follows: TGTGCCACCAGCGTTCGGAGTAACGAGCAGTACTTC. This sequence encodes CATSVRSNEQYF.

This clonotype was observed at least ten times. CDR3 region: CASSLLTPGVRYEQYF. Written as DNA, the CDR3 is TGTGCCAGCAGTCTATTAACGCCGGGGGTCCGATACGAGCAGTACTTC. The V call is TRBV27, the J call TRBJ2-7, with D tentatively TRBD2 (6 bases). Trimming removed 5 bases from V and 4 bases from J, with 21 bases in between. Germline V gene lookup returns CDR1 MNHEY and CDR2 SMNVEV (reference sequence). The CDR3 sequence is 16 residues long.

This clonotype came up many times. V and J are TRBV28 and TRBJ1-5, with D tentatively TRBD1 (5 bases). This CDR3 is built from 15 residues. Germline V CDR1 and CDR2: MDHEN, SYDVKM. The ends were cut back, 6 bases at V and 3 bases at J, with 15 bases in the middle. The CDR3 is CASSQLGTHNQPQHF. For the CDR3, the DNA is TGTGCCAGCAGCCAACTCGGGACGCACAATCAGCCCCAGCATTTT.

This clonotype was seen a handful of times. The chain uses TRBV9 and TRBJ1-1; no clear D gene. The CDR3 has 13 amino acids. The germline CDR1 and CDR2 sequences are SGDLS and YYNGEE. The V and J ends lost 3 bases and 1 base respectively, with 7 bases between them. This chain's CDR3 is CASSAHTNTEAFF. The CDR3 DNA reads as TGTGCCAGCAGCGCTCACACGAACACTGAAGCTTTCTTT.

This clonotype was recorded at least ten times. This chain joins TRBV12-3 or TRBV12-4 and TRBJ2-2; D remains unclear. The length of the CDR3 is 12 residues. Trimming removed 4 bases at V and 8 bases at J, with 8 bases between. CDR3 DNA sequence: TGTGCCAGCAGTTCCCGGCTTGGGGAGCTGTTTTTT. Translation gives CASSSRLGELFF.

As concerns this clonotype: Given the absence of the conserved phenylalanine or tryptophan at the CDR3 end, a read error is likely. V is TRBV15 and J is TRBJ2-5; no definite D call. This CDR3 is 13 amino acids long. Germline-derived CDR1 and CDR2 are LNHNV and YYDKDF (reference sequence). V lost 5 bases, J lost 4 bases, and 11 bases lay in between. DNA for the CDR3: TGTGCCACCAGCGAGTCTAATCCAGAGACCCAGTACCTC. Protein: CATSESNPETQYL.

In this sample, this clonotype turned up once. This chain joins TRBV20-1 and TRBJ2-1; TRBD2 agrees at 11 bases. The ends lost 6 bases at V and 5 bases at J; junction bases unmatched: 6. This CDR3 region has 14 residues. Germline CDR1 reads DFQATT; CDR2 reads SNEGSKA (reference sequence). CDR3 residues: CSATTSGMHNEQFF. The CDR3 DNA reads as TGCAGTGCGACGACTAGCGGGATGCACAATGAGCAGTTCTTC.

V is TRBV7-8 and J is TRBJ1-1; D might be TRBD1 (6 bases). Trimming took 3 bases from V and 7 from J, leaving 15 bases between them. The CDR3 length is 14 residues. CDR1 is SGHVS, CDR2 FQNEAQ, per germline. This CDR3 is CASSFTGSRIEAFF. The CDR3 coding sequence is TGTGCCAGCAGCTTTACAGGGTCTCGCATTGAAGCTTTCTTT.

A few counts support this clonotype. The chain carries TRBV29-1 and TRBJ2-5, with 11 positions matching TRBD1. The CDR3 covers 14 residues. J was trimmed by 4 bases and V by 3 bases; bases with no gene match: 4. Germline V gene sequence: CDR1 SQVTM, CDR2 ANQGSEA. The CDR3 loop is CSVDGQGAGETQYF. Here the CDR3 DNA reads TGCAGCGTTGATGGACAGGGGGCAGGAGAGACCCAGTACTTC.

This clonotype has only a few counts. The rearrangement uses TRBV12-5 and TRBJ2-2, with 7 bases matching TRBD2. The CDR3 has 16 residues. With V trimmed by 2 bases and J by 5 bases, 8 bases remained unmatched. The germline V gene has CDR1 LGHNT and CDR2 FRNRAP. CDR3 protein: CASGLKIRGVTGELFF. DNA for the CDR3: TGTGCTAGTGGTTTGAAAATTCGGGGGGTTACCGGGGAGCTGTTTTTT.

The chain joins TRBV7-9 to TRBJ2-1, with D possibly being TRBD2 (6 bases). Per germline, CDR1 SEHNR and CDR2 FQNEAQ (reference sequence). V was clipped by 5 bases and J by 7 bases, with 24 bases between them. The length of the CDR3 is 17 residues. The DNA for the CDR3 is TGTGCCAGCAGCCCTCGAGCTGGAGCGGGTAATTGGAATGAGCAGTTCTTC. It yields the protein CASSPRAGAGNWNEQFF.

The chain employs TRBV7-2 and TRBJ2-4, with D maybe TRBD2 (5 bases). This CDR3 spans 15 amino acids. Germline CDR1 SGHTA, CDR2 FQGNSA. Deletions cut 8 bases from V and 8 bases from J, with 22 bases between. In DNA form, the CDR3 reads TGTGCCAGCGAAGTTGGAGGACGAGAAATAGACATTCAGTACTTC. Protein: CASEVGGREIDIQYF.

There are many counts of this clonotype. CDR3: CASAVNTGELFF. The CDR3 region has the DNA TGTGCCAGCGCAGTTAACACCGGGGAGCTGTTTTTT. V gene TRBV12-3 or TRBV12-4 combines with J gene TRBJ2-2; D unresolved. V gave up 8 bases and J gave up 2 bases, with 6 bases separating them. This CDR3 region has 12 residues.

The J gene is TRBJ2-1, the V gene TRBV27; a weak D match, TRBD1 (5 bases). The CDR3 extends over 13 amino acids. The germline V gene has CDR1 MNHEY and CDR2 SMNVEV (reference sequence). Trimming shortened V by 5 bases and J by 8 bases, and 13 bases separated the two germline ends. The CDR3 DNA reads as TGTGCCAGCAGTCAATTATGGGGCGATGAGCAGTTCTTC. This gives the protein CASSQLWGDEQFF.

CDR3 DNA: TGCGCCAGCAGCCGACGGGCAACTAATGAAAAACTGTTTTTT. Translation: CASSRRATNEKLFF. The rearrangement joins TRBV4-1 to TRBJ1-4; no firm D call. Trimming pared 4 bases from V and 0 bases from J, leaving 6 bases between. The CDR3 covers 14 residues. The germline gives CDR1 MGHRA, CDR2 YSYEKL.